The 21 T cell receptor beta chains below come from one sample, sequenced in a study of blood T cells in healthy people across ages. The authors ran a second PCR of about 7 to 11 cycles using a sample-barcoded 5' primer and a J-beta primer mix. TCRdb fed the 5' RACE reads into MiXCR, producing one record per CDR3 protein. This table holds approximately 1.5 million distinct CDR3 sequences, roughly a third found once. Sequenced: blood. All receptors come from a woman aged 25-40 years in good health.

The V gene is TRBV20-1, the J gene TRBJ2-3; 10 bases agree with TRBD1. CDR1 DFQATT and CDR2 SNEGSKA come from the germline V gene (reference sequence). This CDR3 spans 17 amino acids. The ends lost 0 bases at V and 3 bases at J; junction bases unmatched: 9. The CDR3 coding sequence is TGCAGTGCTAGAGAGTGGGGCGGGACAGGGGTGACAGATACGCAGTATTTT. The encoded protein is CSAREWGGTGVTDTQYF.

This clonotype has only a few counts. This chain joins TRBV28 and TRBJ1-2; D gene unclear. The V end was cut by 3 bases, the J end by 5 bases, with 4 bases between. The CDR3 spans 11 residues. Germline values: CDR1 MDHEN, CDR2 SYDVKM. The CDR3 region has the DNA TGTGCCAGCAGTTTTAAATATGGCTACACCTTC. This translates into CASSFKYGYTF.

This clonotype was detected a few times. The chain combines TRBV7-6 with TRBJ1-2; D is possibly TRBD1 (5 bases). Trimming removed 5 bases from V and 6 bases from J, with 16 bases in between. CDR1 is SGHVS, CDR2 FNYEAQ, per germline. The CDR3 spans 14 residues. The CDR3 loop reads CASSPPGVGNGYTF. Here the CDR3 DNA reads TGTGCCAGCAGCCCCCCGGGGGTCGGGAATGGCTACACCTTC. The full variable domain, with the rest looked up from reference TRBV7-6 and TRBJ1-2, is GAGVSQSPRYKVTKRGQDVALRCDPISGHVSLYWYRQALGQGPEFLTYFNYEAQQDKSGLPNDRFSAERPEGSISTLTIQRTEQRDSAMYRCASSPPGVGNGYTFGSGTRLTVV.

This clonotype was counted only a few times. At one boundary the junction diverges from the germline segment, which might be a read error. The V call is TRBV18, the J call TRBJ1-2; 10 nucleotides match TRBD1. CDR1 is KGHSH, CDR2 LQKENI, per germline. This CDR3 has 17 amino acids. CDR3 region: CASSPDGTGAANYGYTF. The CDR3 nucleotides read TGTGCCAGTTCACCTGATGGGACAGGGGCAGCTAACTATGGCTACACCTTC. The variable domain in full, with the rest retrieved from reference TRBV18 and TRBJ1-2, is NAGVMQNPRHLVRRRGQEARLRCSPMKGHSHVYWYRQLPEEGLKFMVYLQKENIIDESGMPKERFSAEFPKEGPSILRIQQVVRGDSAAYFCASSPDGTGAANYGYTFGSGTRLTVV.

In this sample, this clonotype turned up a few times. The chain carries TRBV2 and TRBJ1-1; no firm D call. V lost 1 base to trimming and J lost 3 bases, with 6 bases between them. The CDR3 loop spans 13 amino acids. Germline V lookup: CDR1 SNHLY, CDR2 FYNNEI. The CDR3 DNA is TGTGCCAGCAGTGAAGGCGGGGACACTGAAGCTTTCTTT. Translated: CASSEGGDTEAFF.

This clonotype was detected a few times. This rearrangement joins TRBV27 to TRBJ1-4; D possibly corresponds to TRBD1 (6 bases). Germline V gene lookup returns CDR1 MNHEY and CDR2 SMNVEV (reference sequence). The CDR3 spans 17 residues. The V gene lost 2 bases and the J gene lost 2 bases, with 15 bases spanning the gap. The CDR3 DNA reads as TGTGCCAGCAGTTTAATAGGGGGGGGGCTGACTAATGAAAAACTGTTTTTT. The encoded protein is CASSLIGGGLTNEKLFF.

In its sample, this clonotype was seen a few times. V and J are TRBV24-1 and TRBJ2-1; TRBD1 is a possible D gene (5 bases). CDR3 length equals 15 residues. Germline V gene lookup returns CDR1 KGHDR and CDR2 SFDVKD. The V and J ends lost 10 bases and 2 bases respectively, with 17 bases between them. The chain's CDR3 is CATSQAGLPYNEQFF. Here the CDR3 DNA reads TGTGCCACTTCTCAGGCAGGGTTACCCTACAATGAGCAGTTCTTC.

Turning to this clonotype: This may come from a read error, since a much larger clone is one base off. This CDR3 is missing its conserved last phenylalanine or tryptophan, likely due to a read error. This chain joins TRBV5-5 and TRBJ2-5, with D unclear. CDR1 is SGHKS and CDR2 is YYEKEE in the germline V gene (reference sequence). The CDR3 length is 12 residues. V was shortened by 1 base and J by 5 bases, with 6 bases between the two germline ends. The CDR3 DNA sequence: TGTGCCAGCAGCTTGAATTTGGAGACCCAGTACATC. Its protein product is CASSLNLETQYI.

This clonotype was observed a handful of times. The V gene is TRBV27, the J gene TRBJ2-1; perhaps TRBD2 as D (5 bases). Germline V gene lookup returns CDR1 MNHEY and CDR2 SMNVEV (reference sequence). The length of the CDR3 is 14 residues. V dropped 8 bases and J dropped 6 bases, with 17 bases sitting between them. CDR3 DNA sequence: TGTGCCAGCCGGGATTCGAGTCCCATCAATGAGCAGTTCTTC. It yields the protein CASRDSSPINEQFF.

The CDR3 here is CASSISRDSLQPQHF. The CDR3 DNA reads as TGTGCCAGTAGTATTAGTCGGGACAGTCTGCAGCCCCAGCATTTT. The genes are TRBV19 and TRBJ1-5, with 7 bases matching TRBD1. Trimming took 3 bases from V and 7 from J; bases not matched to a gene: 9. The CDR3 extends over 15 amino acids. CDR1 is LNHDA and CDR2 is SQIVND in the germline V gene (reference sequence).

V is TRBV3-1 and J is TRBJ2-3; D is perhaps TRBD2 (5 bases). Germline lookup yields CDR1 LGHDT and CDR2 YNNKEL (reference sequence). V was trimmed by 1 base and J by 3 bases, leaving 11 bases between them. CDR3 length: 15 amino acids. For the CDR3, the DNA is TGTGCCAGCAGCCAAGTGGGAGCGAGGACAGATACGCAGTATTTT. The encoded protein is CASSQVGARTDTQYF.

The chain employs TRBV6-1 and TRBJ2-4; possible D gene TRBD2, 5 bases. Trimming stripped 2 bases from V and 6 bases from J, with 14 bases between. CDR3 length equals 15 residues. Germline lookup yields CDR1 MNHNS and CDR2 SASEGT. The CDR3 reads CASSEFWLGGNIQYF. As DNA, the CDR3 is TGTGCCAGCAGTGAATTTTGGCTCGGAGGAAACATTCAGTACTTC.

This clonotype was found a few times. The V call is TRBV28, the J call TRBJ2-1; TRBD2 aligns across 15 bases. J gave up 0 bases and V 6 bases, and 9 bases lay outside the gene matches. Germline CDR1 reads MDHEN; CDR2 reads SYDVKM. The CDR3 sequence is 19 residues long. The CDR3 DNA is TGTGCCAGCAGACTACTAGGACTAGCGGGAGGGGGCTCCTACAATGAGCAGTTCTTC. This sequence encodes CASRLLGLAGGGSYNEQFF. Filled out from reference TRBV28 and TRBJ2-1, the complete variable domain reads DVKVTQSSRYLVKRTGEKVFLECVQDMDHENMFWYRQDPGLGLRLIYFSYDVKMKEKGDIPEGYSVSREKKERFSLILESASTNQTSMYLCASRLLGLAGGGSYNEQFFGPGTRLTVL.

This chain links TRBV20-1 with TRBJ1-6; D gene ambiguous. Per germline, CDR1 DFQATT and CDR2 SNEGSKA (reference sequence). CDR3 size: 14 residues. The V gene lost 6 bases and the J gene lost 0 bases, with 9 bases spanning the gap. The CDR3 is CSAIGSSYNSPLHF. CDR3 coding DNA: TGCAGTGCAATCGGGAGCTCCTATAATTCACCCCTCCACTTT.

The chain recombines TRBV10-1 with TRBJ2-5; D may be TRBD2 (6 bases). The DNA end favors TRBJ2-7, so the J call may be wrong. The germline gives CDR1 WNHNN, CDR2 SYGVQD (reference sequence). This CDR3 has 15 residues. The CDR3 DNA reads TGCGCCAGCAGTGACCCTCCGCGGGGTAACAACGAGCAGTACTTC. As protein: CASSDPPRGNNEQYF.

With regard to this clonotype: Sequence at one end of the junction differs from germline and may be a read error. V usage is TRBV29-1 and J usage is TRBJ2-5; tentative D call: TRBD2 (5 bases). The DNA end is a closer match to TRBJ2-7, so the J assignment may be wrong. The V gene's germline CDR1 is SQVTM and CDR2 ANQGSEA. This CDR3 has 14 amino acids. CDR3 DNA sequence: TGCAGCGCCGGACTGAATTCGAACTCCTGCGAGCAGTACTTC. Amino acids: CSAGLNSNSCEQYF.

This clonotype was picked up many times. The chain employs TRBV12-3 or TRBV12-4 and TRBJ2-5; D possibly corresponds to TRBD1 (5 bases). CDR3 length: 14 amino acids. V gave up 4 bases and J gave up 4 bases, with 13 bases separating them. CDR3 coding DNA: TGTGCCAGCAGTTCCACAGTGGGGCGAGAGACCCAGTACTTC. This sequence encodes CASSSTVGRETQYF.

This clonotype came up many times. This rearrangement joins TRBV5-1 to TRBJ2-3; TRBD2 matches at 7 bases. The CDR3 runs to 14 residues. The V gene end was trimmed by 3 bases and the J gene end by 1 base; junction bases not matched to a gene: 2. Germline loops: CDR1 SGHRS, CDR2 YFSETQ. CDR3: CASSWAGGTDTQYF. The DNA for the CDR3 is TGCGCCAGCAGCTGGGCGGGAGGCACAGATACGCAGTATTTT.

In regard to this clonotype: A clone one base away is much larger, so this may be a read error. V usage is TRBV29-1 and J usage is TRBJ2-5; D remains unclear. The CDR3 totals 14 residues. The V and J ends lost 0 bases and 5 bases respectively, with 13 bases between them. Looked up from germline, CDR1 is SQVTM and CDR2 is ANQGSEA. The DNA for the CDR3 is TGCAGCGTTGAAGAATGGGCTAGATGCGAGACCCAGTACTTC. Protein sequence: CSVEEWARCETQYF.

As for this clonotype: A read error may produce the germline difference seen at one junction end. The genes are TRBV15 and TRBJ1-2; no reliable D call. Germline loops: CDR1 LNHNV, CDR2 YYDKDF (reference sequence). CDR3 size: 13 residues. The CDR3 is CAASRDALYGYTF. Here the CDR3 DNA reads TGCGCCGCCAGCAGAGATGCCCTCTATGGCTACACCTTC.

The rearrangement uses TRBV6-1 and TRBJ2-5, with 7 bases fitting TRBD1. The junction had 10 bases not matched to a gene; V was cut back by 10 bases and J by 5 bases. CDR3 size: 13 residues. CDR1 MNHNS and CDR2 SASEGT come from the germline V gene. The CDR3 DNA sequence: TGTGCCATTACGACAGGGAATTTGGAGACCCAGTACTTC. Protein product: CAITTGNLETQYF.